Shown below are 4 T cell receptor beta chains from a single sample sequenced in a study of T cell repertoires in cytomegalovirus infection. These receptors are not linked to any known antigen. TCRdb independently ran MiXCR on the reads; one entry per CDR3 protein. The data show around 900,000 distinct CDR3 sequences, about a third seen once. Sequences were derived from cultured CD8+ T cells from PBMCs, sampled from culture after CMV antigen stimulation. Receptors originate from a human donor in good health (CMV status not recorded). Some clones in this sample may be carry-over from other donors' samples.

The J gene is TRBJ2-1, the V gene TRBV13; D unclear. There are 17 residues in the CDR3. Per germline, CDR1 PRHDT and CDR2 FYEKMQ (reference sequence). The V and J ends lost 0 bases and 2 bases respectively, with 14 bases between them. The CDR3 sequence is CASSLGSVIDTYNEQFF. In DNA form, the CDR3 reads TGTGCCAGCAGCTTAGGATCGGTAATAGATACCTACAATGAGCAGTTCTTC.

This clonotype has just a few counts. The chain recombines TRBV6-2 or TRBV6-3 with TRBJ2-1; TRBD2 matches 13 bases. The CDR3 is 16 amino acids. Trimming removed 6 bases from V and 6 bases from J; junction bases left unmatched: 8. CDR1 is MNHEY, CDR2 SVGEGT, per germline. CDR3 in DNA: TGTGCCAGCAGACGACTAGCGGGGGGCGGTGGCAATGAGCAGTTCTTC. Translating gives CASRRLAGGGGNEQFF.

The chain links TRBV6-2 or TRBV6-3 to TRBJ2-1; 8 bases line up with TRBD1. The CDR3 consists of 16 residues. CDR1 and CDR2 from the germline V gene are MNHEY and SVGEGT. After removal of 1 base from V and 3 bases from J, the junction contained 5 bases not matched to a gene. CDR3 protein: CASSYYGQGFYNEQFF. In nucleotides, the CDR3 is TGTGCCAGCAGTTACTACGGACAGGGCTTCTACAATGAGCAGTTCTTC.

This clonotype occurred a few times. J is TRBJ2-5 and V is TRBV10-2; TRBD2 matches 8 bases. This CDR3 is built from 17 residues. With V trimmed by 0 bases and J by 2 bases, 8 bases remained unmatched. Per germline, CDR1 WSHSY and CDR2 SAAADI. The CDR3 DNA reads as TGCGCCAGCAGTGAGTCTAGGGCGGGGGGAGTACAAGAGACCCAGTACTTC. Translating it yields CASSESRAGGVQETQYF.